This TCR beta chain was sequenced in a study of cytomegalovirus exposure and HLA in healthy donors. The CDR3 has 16 amino acids. Germline CDR1 is SGHVS and CDR2 is FQNEAQ. The V end was cut by 1 base, the J end by 0 bases, with 10 bases between. Whole-study results and caveats: According to reports, the classifier identified cytomegalovirus status with high specificity and sensitivity. The study reported that TCR beta sequences accurately predicted HLA-A and HLA-B alleles in most subjects.

The study ran its PCR with 60 Vbeta and 13 Jbeta primers. Measured with immunoSEQ multiplex PCR; TCRdb has only the in-frame clones, and not every one. This table has tens of thousands of clones, about 89% appearing once. In the case of this clone: Its antigen is not known.

The V call is TRBV7-8, the J call TRBJ1-5; D gene ambiguous. Sequenced input: PBMCs. This receptor was identified in a man aged 30 to 39 in good health and CMV-seropositive. CDR3 sequence reads: CASSLVNRSSNQPQHF. The CDR3 nucleotides read TGTGCCAGCAGCTTAGTGAATAGGAGTAGCAATCAGCCCCAGCATTTT.